This T cell receptor (beta chain) was recovered during a study of cytomegalovirus exposure and HLA in healthy donors. Whole-study results and caveats: It has been reported that TCR beta sequences accurately predicted the HLA-A and HLA-B alleles of most subjects. Certain sequence variants were highly shared and formed a cluster, and this cluster was likely a sequencing artifact. Looking again later, the authors saw that most CMV-associated TCR beta chains seemed HLA-restricted. Productive status was seen about 90% or about 30% of the time for most TCR beta V segments in an earlier analysis.

Germline CDR1 is MNHEY and CDR2 is SVGAGI. The CDR3 runs to 13 residues. Comment on this clone: Its specificity is unknown.

Primers for the PCR totalled 60 Vbeta and 13 Jbeta. Profiling relied on immunoSEQ multiplex PCR, and the TCRdb table lists in-frame clones only, not all of them. Of 150,000 to 200,000 clones listed, about 70% are singletons. The receptor was derived from a woman in her 40s in good health and CMV-seropositive. This sequence joins TRBV6-5 and TRBJ1-2; no definite D call. Sequencing used PBMCs. CDR3 protein: CVAQAGTDYGYTF. The CDR3 DNA reads as TGTGTCGCCCAAGCAGGCACGGACTATGGCTACACCTTC.